This TCR beta chain was sequenced in a study of CD8+ T cells in alopecia areata (dated by TCRdb to 2017 to 2018). Regarding the research as a whole: The treated patients took part in an open-label pilot trial in which moderate-to-severe alopecia areata was treated with oral tofacitinib at 5 to 10 mg twice daily. Tofacitinib was given for 6 to 18 months, followed by 6 months of follow-up off drug to assess delayed response and recurrence. In treated patients, disease severity was measured using the SALT score, which gives the percentage of scalp surface area affected. High-throughput TCRbeta sequencing was used to examine T cell clonal expansion in alopecia areata in both the C3H/HeJ mouse model and human patients. Scalp tissue and sorted CD4+ and CD8+ peripheral blood T cells from patchy and totalis/universalis alopecia areata patients and from healthy controls were covered by human TCRbeta sequencing. Tofacitinib-treated patients had biopsies at baseline and at 4 and 24 weeks of treatment, with a later scalp biopsy in several patients. Scalp clonality was compared across normal scalp (n=4), patchy alopecia areata scalp (n=8), and alopecia totalis/universalis scalp (n=8). The RNA source kit depended on sample type: the PAXgene miRNA kit for fixed scalp, the miRNeasy kit for PBMCs, and the RNeasy kit for mouse skin. TCRbeta CDR3 regions were amplified by immunoSEQ multiplex PCR using 35 Vbeta forward and 13 Jbeta reverse primers.

The sample's treatment or condition label is to be understood as: oral pan-JAK inhibitor, 5-10 mg twice daily. Lesional scalp punch biopsies and peripheral blood were obtained from alopecia areata patients. PBMCs were separated by density centrifugation and stained for CD3, CD4 and CD8, after which CD4+ and CD8+ T cells were sorted on a FACSAria. Comment on this clone: Which antigen it targets is not known. No much larger clone exists at a distance of one base, and base qualities are not known.

Taken from the germline V gene (reference sequence), the CDR1 and CDR2 loops are GTSNPN and SVGIG. Spanning cysteine to phenylalanine, the CDR3 consists of 14 amino acids. Only the CDR3 part of the read is kept: 42 bases, read in frame from the first base. Trimming removed 3 bases from V and 5 bases from J, leaving 16 bases between the germline ends. What the study reported, not specific to this receptor: During tofacitinib treatment, many expanded lesional clones stuck around in both scalp and blood, and this persistence may partly explain why relapse happens after treatment is stopped. Resident alphabeta T cells in normal human skin are also sequenced, complicating scalp TCR repertoire analysis, unlike mouse skin dominated by gammadelta T cells. Compared with normal scalp, lesional scalp, particularly in alopecia totalis/universalis, had higher clonality and more expanded CD8+ clones, which suggests antigenic drive. TCR sequences shared between patients were less clear than in mice, possibly partly because of HLA diversity in the patient population. Because the treated cohort was small and included a single nonresponder, larger studies are needed to assess links between baseline CD8+ expansion and response. With tofacitinib, both scalp clonality and the number of expanded CD8+ clones among the top 100 scalp clones went down significantly.

The library was produced with the immunoSEQ multiplex PCR assay. To provide template for TCR sequencing, every sample had RNA extracted and reverse transcribed into cDNA. First-strand cDNA was synthesized using SuperScript III with a 2:1 mix of oligo-dT and random hexamers. A synthetic immune receptor repertoire was used to measure amplification bias, and any remaining bias was corrected computationally. For the original study's pipeline: Raw reads were preprocessed to remove errors, and CDR3 was defined according to IMGT conventions as the region from the conserved cysteine to phenylalanine. Clonality was computed as 1 minus the Shannon entropy, with the entropy normalized by log2 of the number of productive unique TCRs. Whether each scalp clone was CD4 or CD8 was inferred by checking scalp TCRbeta sequences against the CD4 and CD8 repertoires from sorted blood. This is the immuneACCESS table as TCRdb keeps it, with only in-frame sequences that have V and J called. A part of the clones is gone; compared with another copy, unresolved V genes explain less than half, and the rest is unexplained. V, J and clone size derive from that table, while D and trimming were established from the DNA sequence. Counted in this sample were fewer than 250,000 clones; around two fifths of them appeared once. The ten largest account for almost 0.5% of the sample.

This sequence was found in a human donor with alopecia areata. The material sequenced was CD4+ T cells sorted from blood, taken at roughly week 30, from a patient treated with tofacitinib. This receptor chain uses TRBV30 and TRBJ1-1; 5 matching bases give a weak D call of TRBD1. The CDR3 protein sequence reads: CAWRTLGEDTEAFF. The DNA sequence is TGTGCCTGGAGAACCCTGGGGGAGGATACTGAAGCTTTCTTT.